This is a list of T cell receptor beta chains from one sample in a study of CD8 T cells in ankylosing spondylitis. TCRdb passed the 5' RACE reads through MiXCR, listing each CDR3 protein once. The profile covers more than 150,000 distinct CDR3 sequences, with approximately 10% appearing a single time and 25% to 30% taken by the ten largest. The sample consisted of blood, either unsorted or a sorted T cell fraction (not recorded which). The origin of the receptors is a male donor with ankylosing spondylitis or in good health (not recorded which). Each CDR3 is given with its conserved first and last residue. Each record gives: CDR3 protein, V gene.

CDR3 protein: CASSLGASGSRDTQYF
V gene: TRBV5-1

CDR3 protein: CASSHETGINIQYF
V gene: TRBV7-9

CDR3 protein: CASSESGQWIQYF
V gene: TRBV6-1

CDR3 protein: CASSLTQSTDTQYF
V gene: TRBV5-5

CDR3 protein: CASSFGAGEKLFF
V gene: TRBV7-2

CDR3 protein: CASRPQGDTGELFF
V gene: TRBV6-1

CDR3 protein: CASSQQGLTGELFF
V gene: TRBV12-3/TRBV12-4

CDR3 protein: CASSLTLNQPQHF
V gene: TRBV7-2

CDR3 protein: CSARAGLAGGLGEQFF
V gene: TRBV20-1

CDR3 protein: CASSQDEFSSYNEQFF
V gene: TRBV4-1

CDR3 protein: CASRTQKGAGNNEQFF
V gene: TRBV11-2

CDR3 protein: CASSRSGDNEQFF
V gene: TRBV12-3/TRBV12-4

CDR3 protein: CASSPEERISTDTQYF
V gene: TRBV4-1

CDR3 protein: CASRPLAKNIQYF
V gene: TRBV2

CDR3 protein: CASSLSGAPAGNTIYF
V gene: TRBV28

CDR3 protein: CGSVEGTEAFF
V gene: TRBV3-1

CDR3 protein: CASSLGETSIGLGNTEAFF
V gene: TRBV5-1

CDR3 protein: CASVRLDGETFYDNEQFF
V gene: TRBV2

CDR3 protein: CASSLPVIAGSYSTDTQYF
V gene: TRBV5-1

CDR3 protein: CASSLVTSGEDTQYF
V gene: TRBV11-3

CDR3 protein: CASSLEGTGVDEQYF
V gene: TRBV5-1

CDR3 protein: CASIPTSGLAGEQFF
V gene: TRBV2

CDR3 protein: CASTKGRGIYNQPQHF
V gene: TRBV7-8

CDR3 protein: CASSPLGLAVQQFF
V gene: TRBV7-8

CDR3 protein: CASSSTSFESTDTQYF
V gene: TRBV13

CDR3 protein: CAISESGSYSNQPQHF
V gene: TRBV10-3

CDR3 protein: CASKQAALVGSYEQYF
V gene: TRBV28

CDR3 protein: CASSSTGVGSPLHF
V gene: TRBV11-2

CDR3 protein: CSAREGGFGRSGANVLTF
V gene: TRBV20-1

CDR3 protein: CASAGSYEQYF
V gene: TRBV6-2/TRBV6-3

CDR3 protein: CSARSSQSVDYGYTF
V gene: TRBV20-1

CDR3 protein: CASSESIAGGPPGELFF
V gene: TRBV10-1

CDR3 protein: CASSESGRVYNEQFF
V gene: TRBV10-1

CDR3 protein: CASSQTTGNTGELFF
V gene: TRBV5-1

CDR3 protein: CASSQGGLAGELFF
V gene: TRBV4-3